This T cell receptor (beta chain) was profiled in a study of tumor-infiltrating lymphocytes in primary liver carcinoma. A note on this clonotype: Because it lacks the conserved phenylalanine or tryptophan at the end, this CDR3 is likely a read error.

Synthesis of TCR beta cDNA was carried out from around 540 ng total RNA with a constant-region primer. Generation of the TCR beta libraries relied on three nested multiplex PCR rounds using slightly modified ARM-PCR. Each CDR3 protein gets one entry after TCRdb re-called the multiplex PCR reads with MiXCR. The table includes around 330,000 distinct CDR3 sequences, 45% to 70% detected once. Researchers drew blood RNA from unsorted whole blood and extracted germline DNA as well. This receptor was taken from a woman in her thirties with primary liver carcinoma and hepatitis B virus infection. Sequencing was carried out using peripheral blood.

The CDR3 is CASSRDRDEKLFL. The DNA for the CDR3 is TGTGCCAGCAGTAGAGACAGGGACGAAAAACTGTTTCTT. The gene calls are TRBV6-2 or TRBV6-3 and TRBJ1-4, with 7 bases aligning to TRBD1. Per germline, CDR1 MNHEY and CDR2 SVGEGT. With V trimmed by 5 bases and J by 8 bases, 5 bases remained unmatched. The CDR3 sequence is 13 residues long.